The rows below give T cell receptor beta chains drawn from one sample of a study of cytotoxic CD8 clonotypes in ibrutinib-treated CLL. The protocol was immunoSEQ multiplex PCR, while the TCRdb copy is restricted to in-frame clones and leaves out a portion. The sample has about 25,000 clones; approximately 71% are singletons. This sample comprised PBMCs, obtained at disease progression, from a patient treated with ibrutinib. These receptors came from a human donor with chronic lymphocytic leukemia. Both conserved end residues are part of each CDR3. A D gene is named only where the DNA matches it firmly. A row's size may be missing; if present it is once, few, many or a size class.

V	D	J	length	size	DNA	CDR3
TRBV5-6	NA	TRBJ2-1	15	once	TGTGCCAGCAGCTCATCGGGGGCATCCTACAATGAGCAGTTCTTC	CASSSSGASYNEQFF
TRBV6-5	TRBD1	TRBJ1-2	15	NA	TGTGCCAGCAGTAGACAGGGGGTCATGCACTATGGCTACACCTTC	CASSRQGVMHYGYTF
TRBV2	TRBD2	TRBJ2-1	15	NA	TGTGCCAGCAGTATCCTGGCGGGGGCCTACAATGAGCAGTTCTTC	CASSILAGAYNEQFF
TRBV29-1	NA	TRBJ2-7	14	NA	TGCAGCGTTGTTGGAGAGACGGTGGTGAACGAGCAGTACTTC	CSVVGETVVNEQYF
TRBV7-2	NA	TRBJ1-1	14	NA	TGTGCCAGCAGCTTAGCGAGGTTCGTCACTGAAGCTTTCTTT	CASSLARFVTEAFF
TRBV6-5	NA	TRBJ2-3	13	NA	TGTGCCAGCAGTTCCTCTTATTCGGATACGCAGTATTTT	CASSSSYSDTQYF
TRBV29-1	NA	TRBJ2-7	10	NA	TGCAGCGTTGTTGCGAGCGAGCAGTACTTC	CSVVASEQYF
TRBV11-3	NA	TRBJ2-3	13	NA	TGTGCCAGCAGCGTCGGAACCACAGATACGCAGTATTTT	CASSVGTTDTQYF
TRBV6-6	NA	TRBJ1-6	14	NA	TGTGCCAGCAGTTCCCCACCCCCTAATTCACCCCTCCACTTT	CASSSPPPNSPLHF
TRBV27	NA	TRBJ1-1	13	NA	TGTGCCAGCAGTACTCAGGGAGGTGCCGAAGCTTTCTTT	CASSTQGGAEAFF
TRBV5-1	NA	TRBJ1-4	15	NA	TGCGCCAGCAGCTCCACCGGACAAGGGAATGAAAAACTGTTTTTT	CASSSTGQGNEKLFF
TRBV5-1	NA	TRBJ1-5	14	NA	TGCGCCAGCAGTTTAGCCCCGGGACGCCAGCCCCAGCATTTT	CASSLAPGRQPQHF
TRBV15	NA	TRBJ1-1	17	NA	TGTGCCACCAGCAGAGTTCCATCCCGGGTACTGAACACTGAAGCTTTCTTT	CATSRVPSRVLNTEAFF
TRBV11-3	NA	TRBJ2-2	17	NA	TGTGCCAGCAGCTTAGAACCGCGAGGAGGGCTCACCGGGGAGCTGTTTTTT	CASSLEPRGGLTGELFF
TRBV6-6	TRBD1	TRBJ1-2	13	NA	TGTGCCAGCAGGGACAGGCCACTCTATGGCTACACCTTC	CASRDRPLYGYTF
TRBV4-2	NA	TRBJ2-2	13	few	TGTGCCAGCAGCCTGTTACTTACCGGGGAGCTGTTTTTT	CASSLLLTGELFF
TRBV5-4	NA	TRBJ1-1	13	few	TGTGCCAGCAGCTTGTCCGGGACGGTGAAAGCTTTCTTT	CASSLSGTVKAFF
TRBV27	NA	TRBJ1-1	13	NA	TGTGCCAGCAGTGGACAGATCAACACTGAAGCTTTCTTT	CASSGQINTEAFF
TRBV18	NA	TRBJ1-5	13	NA	TGTGCCAGCTCACCTGAAGCTGTGGGGCCCCAGCATTTT	CASSPEAVGPQHF
TRBV11-1	TRBD1	TRBJ2-1	14	NA	TGTGCCAGCAGCTCCGGGACAGCACACAATGAGCAGTTCTTC	CASSSGTAHNEQFF
TRBV20-1	TRBD2	TRBJ2-5	11	NA	TGCAGTGCGCGGGAGTGGGAGACCCAGTACTTC	CSAREWETQYF
TRBV7-9	NA	TRBJ1-4	17	NA	TGTGCCAGCAGTACATCCATCGCGGTTTCGGCTAATGAAAAACTGTTTTTT	CASSTSIAVSANEKLFF
TRBV7-8	NA	TRBJ2-7	13	medium-sized	TGTGCCAGCAGATTAGCCCAGGGTGGCGAGCAGTACTTC	CASRLAQGGEQYF
TRBV5-5	NA	TRBJ1-4	17	NA	TGTGCCAGCAGCTTCTTCCAGGGGAGTGCAACTAATGAAAAACTGTTTTTT	CASSFFQGSATNEKLFF
TRBV2	NA	TRBJ1-2	14	NA	TGTGCCAGCAGGAAGGGGCGGGGGGCGCTGGGCTACACCTTC	CASRKGRGALGYTF
TRBV27	NA	TRBJ1-4	13	NA	TGTGCCAGCAGTTTTGAAGGACAGGAAAAACTGTTTTTT	CASSFEGQEKLFF
TRBV9	NA	TRBJ1-5	15	once	TGTGCCAGCAGCCCCAGGGGCGAGGACAATCAGCCCCAGCATTTT	CASSPRGEDNQPQHF
TRBV18	NA	TRBJ2-2	14	NA	TGTGCCAGCTACGAGACGGTTTTCACCGGGGAGCTGTTTTTT	CASYETVFTGELFF
TRBV30	NA	TRBJ2-5	12	NA	TGTGCCTGGAGGATGCAGCAAGAGACCCAGTACTTC	CAWRMQQETQYF
TRBV14	TRBD1	TRBJ2-2	16	once	TGTGCCAGCAGCCTCAGGGGGCCCCCGCGAGGAGGGGAGCTGTTTTTT	CASSLRGPPRGGELFF
TRBV7-9	TRBD1	TRBJ1-2	15	NA	TGTGCCAGCAGCTCTCGGGACAGGCTGGACTATGGCTACACCTTC	CASSSRDRLDYGYTF
TRBV7-9	NA	TRBJ1-2	14	NA	TGTGCCAGCAGCCCAGATGACGCGAGCGGAGGCTACACCTTC	CASSPDDASGGYTF
TRBV10-3	TRBD1	TRBJ1-4	15	NA	TGTGCCATCAGTGAGTCGGGACAGGTTAATGAAAAACTGTTTTTT	CAISESGQVNEKLFF
TRBV5-6	NA	TRBJ1-5	14	NA	TGTGCCAGCAGCCGACAGAATAGCAATCAGCCCCAGCATTTT	CASSRQNSNQPQHF
TRBV6-1	TRBD1	TRBJ2-3	14	NA	TGTGCCAGCAGCCAGGGGGTGTTTCCAGATACGCAGTATTTT	CASSQGVFPDTQYF
TRBV9	NA	TRBJ1-2	13	NA	TGTGCCAGCAGCGTAGCGAGGGACGTCGGCTACACCTTC	CASSVARDVGYTF